The 15 T cell receptor beta chains below come from one sample, sequenced in a study of technical replicates of blood from a few donors. Repertoires were generated with immunoSEQ multiplex PCR, while TCRdb's copy carries only in-frame clones and drops some. The profile shows around 80,000 clones, 98% of them singletons. Sequenced input: T cells isolated from PBMCs. The receptors derive from a human donor in good health.

V is TRBV5-5 and J is TRBJ2-7, with D perhaps TRBD2 (5 bases). This CDR3 has 14 residues. CDR1 and CDR2 (germline): SGHKS, YYEKEE (reference sequence). Between the trimmed V and J ends, which lost 6 bases and 5 bases, there was a span of 18 bases. As DNA, the CDR3 is TGTGCCAGCAACCAGGAGGTTTGGACTGACGAGCAGTACTTC. Encoded protein: CASNQEVWTDEQYF.

The chain uses TRBV7-2 and TRBJ1-2; D call uncertain. CDR3 length: 14 residues. Germline CDR1 SGHTA, CDR2 FQGNSA. V was shortened by 2 bases and J by 4 bases, with 11 bases between the two germline ends. The CDR3 sequence: CASSLNSPGYGYTF. The CDR3 bases are TGTGCCAGCAGCTTAAACAGCCCTGGCTATGGCTACACCTTC.

This chain connects TRBV5-1 to TRBJ1-6, with D possibly matching TRBD1 (6 bases). Between the trimmed V and J ends, which lost 3 bases and 7 bases, there was a span of 14 bases. This CDR3 is built from 15 residues. Germline loops: CDR1 SGHRS, CDR2 YFSETQ. The CDR3 sequence is CASSSTGFGNSPLHF. CDR3 nucleotide sequence: TGCGCCAGCAGCTCCACAGGGTTTGGGAATTCACCCCTCCACTTT.

This sequence joins TRBV6-1 and TRBJ2-7, with 8 positions matching TRBD1. This CDR3 is built from 13 residues. CDR1 and CDR2 (germline): MNHNS, SASEGT. Trimming took 8 bases from V and 4 from J; bases not matched to a gene: 7. The CDR3, as DNA: TGTGCCAGCCAAGACAGGGGCCGGTACGAGCAGTACTTC. Translating gives CASQDRGRYEQYF.

The gene calls are TRBV5-8 and TRBJ1-1; D is possibly TRBD1 (6 bases). CDR3 length: 16 amino acids. Trimming cost V 3 bases and J 1 base, with 16 bases left between them. Germline CDR1 and CDR2: SGHTS and YDEGEE. In nucleotides, the CDR3 is TGTGCCAGCAGCTCCCAACAGGGAATGGGGAACACTGAAGCTTTCTTT. This sequence encodes CASSSQQGMGNTEAFF.

V and J are TRBV7-3 and TRBJ1-2, with D possibly TRBD1 on 5 matching bases. Trimming took off 4 bases at V and 6 bases at J, with 15 bases between the two ends. Germline loops: CDR1 SGHTA, CDR2 FQGTGA. The CDR3 runs to 14 residues. The CDR3 region is CASSSAGWEDGYTF. CDR3 nucleotides: TGTGCCAGCAGCTCCGCAGGGTGGGAGGATGGCTACACCTTC.

The genes are TRBV4-2 and TRBJ2-7; D is ambiguous. The CDR3 runs to 13 residues. Deletions cut 3 bases from V and 2 bases from J, with 8 bases between. Per germline, CDR1 LGHNA and CDR2 YNFKEQ. This CDR3 reads CASSQGRTYEQYF. The CDR3 region has the DNA TGTGCCAGCAGCCAGGGCAGGACCTACGAGCAGTACTTC.

This rearrangement joins TRBV6-5 to TRBJ2-7, with 9 nucleotides matching TRBD1. The CDR3 sequence is 15 residues long. Germline loops: CDR1 MNHEY, CDR2 SVGAGI. Trimming removed 3 bases from V and 4 bases from J; junction bases left unmatched: 7. The CDR3 here is CASSYFKDRGYEQYF. CDR3 nucleotide sequence: TGTGCCAGCAGTTATTTTAAGGACAGGGGTTACGAGCAGTACTTC.

This chain links TRBV4-2 with TRBJ1-1; D ambiguous. V was pared by 2 bases and J by 0 bases, with 10 bases between. This CDR3 has 15 residues. Germline loops: CDR1 LGHNA, CDR2 YNFKEQ. This chain's CDR3 is CASSQPPRVNTEAFF. The CDR3 region has the DNA TGTGCCAGCAGCCAACCCCCTCGGGTGAACACTGAAGCTTTCTTT.

This clone was recorded only once. V gene TRBV15 combines with J gene TRBJ1-2, with 10 bases aligning to TRBD1. The CDR3 sequence is 19 residues long. Germline assignment: CDR1 LNHNV and CDR2 YYDKDF (reference sequence). With 0 bases clipped from V and 1 base from J, the junction kept 11 bases outside the gene matches. In DNA form, the CDR3 reads TGTGCCACCAGCAGAGATTATTTGGGACAGGGGCATTTTAACTATGGCTACACCTTC. Encoded protein: CATSRDYLGQGHFNYGYTF. Full variable domain (rest looked up from reference TRBV15 and TRBJ1-2): DAMVIQNPRYQVTQFGKPVTLSCSQTLNHNVMYWYQQKSSQAPKLLFHYYDKDFNNEADTPDNFQSRRPNTSFCFLDIRSPGLGDTAMYLCATSRDYLGQGHFNYGYTFGSGTRLTVV.

This chain connects TRBV18 to TRBJ2-3; D uncertain. CDR1 KGHSH and CDR2 LQKENI come from the germline V gene. The CDR3 covers 13 residues. The V and J ends lost 2 bases and 5 bases respectively, with 8 bases between them. This CDR3 reads CASSPIYRDTQYF. DNA of the CDR3: TGTGCCAGCTCACCAATATACAGAGATACGCAGTATTTT.

This chain links TRBV4-1 with TRBJ2-7, with 8 bases lining up with TRBD1. Germline CDR1 reads MGHRA; CDR2 reads YSYEKL. V shed 5 bases, J shed 0 bases, and the junction held 6 bases outside the gene matches. CDR3 length: 15 residues. In DNA, the CDR3 is TGCGCCAGCAGCTACCGACAGGGGACCTCCTACGAGCAGTACTTC. Protein: CASSYRQGTSYEQYF.

For the CDR3, the DNA is TGTGCCAGCAGAGGGAGTATGAACACTGAAGCTTTCTTT. Its protein product is CASRGSMNTEAFF. This chain connects TRBV6-5 to TRBJ1-1; D not certain. Trimming cost V 6 bases and J 0 bases, with 8 bases left between them. The CDR3 runs to 13 residues. CDR1 and CDR2 (germline): MNHEY, SVGAGI.

This chain joins TRBV19 and TRBJ2-7; possible D gene TRBD1, 6 bases. The CDR3 is 17 residues long. Germline loops: CDR1 LNHDA, CDR2 SQIVND (reference sequence). Trimming stripped 1 base from V and 7 bases from J, with 23 bases between. The chain's CDR3 is CASSIVLSGHSGLEQYF. In DNA form, the CDR3 reads TGTGCCAGTAGTATAGTATTATCGGGACACTCGGGTTTAGAGCAGTACTTC.

The chain recombines TRBV27 with TRBJ2-4; 12 bases line up with TRBD1. The germline V gene has CDR1 MNHEY and CDR2 SMNVEV (reference sequence). The V gene end was trimmed by 5 bases and the J gene end by 11 bases; junction bases not matched to a gene: 13. The CDR3 is 16 amino acids. The CDR3 nucleotides are TGTGCCAGCAGTGAGCCCGCCGGGACAGGGGGCTCATTTCAGTACTTC. It specifies CASSEPAGTGGSFQYF.